This entry features one T cell receptor beta chain sequence. This clone's antigen is unknown. Base-call qualities are not available, and no considerably larger clone is one nucleotide away. This sample was taken from a study of T cells in Graves' hyperthyroidism and ophthalmopathy (dated by TCRdb to 2018 to 2020). Regarding the research as a whole: Peripheral blood samples were taken at the time of initial diagnosis, prior to any treatment. The 75 to 100 discovery patients were divided at random into training and test sets in a 7:3 ratio. Following sampling, methimazole starting at 30 mg daily was given to hyperthyroidism patients, and high-dose intravenous methylprednisolone was given to ophthalmopathy patients. Prospective prediction of ophthalmopathy was tested in an independent validation cohort of 18 to 20 hyperthyroidism patients and 17 patients who later progressed to ophthalmopathy. The study also compared thyroid tissue and blood T-cell repertoires from 6 or 7 Graves' hyperthyroidism patients. The paper describes TCR Vbeta CDR3 sequencing of some 130 peripheral blood samples, made up of about 40 ophthalmopathy patients, roughly 75 hyperthyroidism patients and some 17 progressor patients. TCR V-J signatures able to tell the groups apart were searched for in a discovery cohort of more than 90 patients, of whom over 40 had Graves' ophthalmopathy and some 60 had stable Graves' hyperthyroidism.

The TCR beta CDR3 regions were amplified from the RNA transcripts. A first-round RT-PCR of the TCR CDR3 used the HTBI primer set with the Qiagen OneStep RT-PCR kit. Libraries were constructed in a second round of multiplex PCR, after which size selection and purification were carried out. The libraries were sequenced on an Illumina HiSeq2000 using paired-end 100 bp reads. The study's processing was this. SOAPnuke was used to process the raw data, throwing out any read that contained adapters or uncalled bases, had a mean Phred below 15, or lacked an exact constant-primer or identifier match. High-quality paired reads were merged with COPE v1.2.5, and unique nucleotide sequences were defined as clonotypes. Clonotypes were aligned to IMGT TRBV, TRBD and TRBJ reference segments using MiTCR v1.1. The analysis was restricted to V-J combinations with a frequency above 0.0001, which together covered 99% to 99.2% of the repertoires. The TCS score was defined as F50 (clonal expansion) divided by E x V (chaos), with BLOSUM62-based TCRdist calculated between CDR3 peptides within each V-J. Welch's t-statistics and random forest reduced fewer than 550 V-J features to roughly 13, which were used in a naive Bayes classifier (R e1071). TCRdb passed the public sequencing reads through fastp at Q25 and MiXCR, retaining productive beta sequences. CDR3 protein duplicates are merged, each entry listing the most common genes and DNA. What appears here as the V and J calls and clone size reflects TCRdb's work, not the paper's. Recorded for this sample are some 490,000 distinct CDR3 sequences; 20% to 25% of them occurred a single time. The ten most abundant clones make up about half of the sample.

Study-wide findings and limitations: No statistical method was used to fix the sample size in advance, and group allocation was not hidden from the investigators. In cross-validation, a model built on a 13 V-J signature told ophthalmopathy apart from stable hyperthyroidism with less than 90% sensitivity and around 81% specificity, and in testing the same model reached 80%/75%. During validation, the model predicted progression to ophthalmopathy a median of roughly 7.1 months ahead of onset, with more than 55% sensitivity and roughly 72% specificity. Most expanded thyroid clonotypes (frequency above 0.001) were also detected in blood, suggesting blood repertoires may reflect thyroid immune responses.

Ophthalmopathy patients had moderately to severely active disease, Clinical Activity Score of at least 3, NOSPECS grade of at least 4, and duration under 3 months. Patients with uncontrolled infections, other autoimmune diseases, pregnancy or lactation were excluded. Diagnoses relied on clinical symptoms, serum thyroxine and TRAb, thyroid ultrasound and orbital computed tomography. PBMCs were isolated from about 9.2 ml of fresh peripheral blood by Ficoll-Paque density gradient centrifugation. Total RNA was extracted with Trizol reagent, and quality was checked on an Agilent 2100 Bioanalyzer. Sequenced sample: blood. The clonotype was recovered from a woman in her seventies with Graves' ophthalmopathy.

The DNA is TGCAGTGCTAGAACCTATGGCTACACCTTC. The encoded protein is CSARTYGYTF. The chain joins TRBV20-1 to TRBJ1-2; no D gene is confidently identified. There are 10 amino acids in the CDR3, from cysteine to phenylalanine inclusive. This entry keeps only the CDR3 DNA: 30 bases, framed from base 1. V is reduced by 2 bases and J by 4 bases, leaving a spacing of 2 bases between them. CDR1 is given as DFQATT and CDR2 as SNEGSKA, both from the germline V gene (reference sequence).